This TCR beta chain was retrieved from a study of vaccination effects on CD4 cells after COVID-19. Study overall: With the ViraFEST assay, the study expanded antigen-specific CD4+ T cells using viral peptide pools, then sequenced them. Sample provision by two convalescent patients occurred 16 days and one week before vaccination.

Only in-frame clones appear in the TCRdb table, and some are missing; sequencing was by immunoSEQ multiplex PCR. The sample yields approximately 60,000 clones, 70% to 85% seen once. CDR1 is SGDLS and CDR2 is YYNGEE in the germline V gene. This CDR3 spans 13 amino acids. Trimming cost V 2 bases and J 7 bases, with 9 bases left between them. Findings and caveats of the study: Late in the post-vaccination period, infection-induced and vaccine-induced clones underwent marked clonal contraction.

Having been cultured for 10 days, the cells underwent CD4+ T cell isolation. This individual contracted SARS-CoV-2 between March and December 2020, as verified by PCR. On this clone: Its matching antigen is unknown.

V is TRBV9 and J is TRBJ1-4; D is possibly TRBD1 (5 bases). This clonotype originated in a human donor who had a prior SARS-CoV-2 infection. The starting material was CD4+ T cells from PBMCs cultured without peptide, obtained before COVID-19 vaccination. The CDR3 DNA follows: TGTGCCAGCAGCGTGGGGGGGGGTGAAAAACTGTTTTTT. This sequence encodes CASSVGGGEKLFF.